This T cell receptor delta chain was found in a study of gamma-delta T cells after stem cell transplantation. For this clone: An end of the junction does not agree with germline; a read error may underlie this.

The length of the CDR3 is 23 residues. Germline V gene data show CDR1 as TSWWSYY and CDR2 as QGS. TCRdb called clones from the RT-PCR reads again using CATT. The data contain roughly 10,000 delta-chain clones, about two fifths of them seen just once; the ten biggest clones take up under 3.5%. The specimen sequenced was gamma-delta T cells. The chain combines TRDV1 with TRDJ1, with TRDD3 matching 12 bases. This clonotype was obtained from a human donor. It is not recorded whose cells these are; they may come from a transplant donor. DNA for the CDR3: TGTGCTCTTGGGGAGTCATTCTGGGACAGAAGGTACTGGGGGATACTGGGCACCGCTAAACTCATCTTT. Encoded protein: CALGESFWDRRYWGILGTAKLIF.